This TCR beta chain was profiled in a study of shared clonotypes between healthy human individuals. Clones were read by immunoSEQ multiplex PCR, and TCRdb kept only the in-frame ones, dropping some. The profile shows about 2 million clones, roughly 96% of them singletons. Details on this clone: Other DNA sequences in the same sample also yield this CDR3.

V shed 6 bases, J shed 2 bases, and the junction held 5 bases outside the gene matches. Germline V CDR1 and CDR2: WNHNN, SYGVQD (reference sequence). CDR3 size: 14 residues. The TCR comes from a young man in good health. The sample consisted of naive CD4+ T cells sorted from blood. The subset denotes: CD45RA+ positively selected. The J gene is TRBJ2-7, the V gene TRBV10-1, with TRBD2 identical over 9 bases. CDR3 protein: CASSPGLAPYEQYF. The CDR3 bases are TGCGCCAGCAGCCCGGGACTAGCCCCCTACGAGCAGTACTTC.